Listed here are 11 T cell receptor beta chains from one sample, sequenced in a study of T-cell reconstitution after alpha-beta-depleted transplantation in children. Unique molecular identifiers were used to barcode this TCRbeta library. TCRdb used MiXCR to reprocess the PCR reads, holding one entry per CDR3 protein. The sample has approximately 430,000 distinct CDR3 sequences, 15% to 20% seen once. The specimen was PBMCs, mostly from graft donor cells, collected 360 days after TCRalphabeta/CD19-depleted stem cell transplant. The receptor source for this set is a boy under two years old who had a stem cell transplant for Wiskott-Aldrich syndrome, so the T cells may come from the graft donor.

This clonotype came up a few times. This rearrangement joins TRBV3-1 to TRBJ1-6; a weak D match, TRBD1 (5 bases). Germline V CDR1 and CDR2: LGHDT, YNNKEL (reference sequence). The V end was cut by 3 bases, the J end by 5 bases, with 11 bases between. This CDR3 spans 15 amino acids. The CDR3 sequence: CASSHLDTHNSPLHF. The DNA of the CDR3 is TGTGCCAGCAGCCACTTGGACACCCATAATTCACCCCTCCACTTT.

This clonotype was observed a handful of times. The J gene is TRBJ2-1, the V gene TRBV7-2; 13 bases fit TRBD2. Looked up from germline, CDR1 is SGHTA and CDR2 is FQGNSA. The junction had 10 bases not matched to a gene; V was cut back by 4 bases and J by 7 bases. CDR3 length: 17 residues. The chain's CDR3 is CASSSPLAGGPRNEQFF. In DNA, the CDR3 is TGTGCCAGCAGCTCTCCACTAGCGGGGGGGCCTCGAAATGAGCAGTTCTTC.

This clonotype has a handful of counts. This rearrangement joins TRBV25-1 to TRBJ2-7, with D possibly TRBD1 on 5 matching bases. Germline V gene lookup returns CDR1 MGHDK and CDR2 SYGVNS. V was trimmed by 6 bases and J by 6 bases, leaving 12 bases between them. This CDR3 is built from 12 residues. The CDR3: CASSQPRGEQYF. CDR3 nucleotides: TGTGCCAGCAGCCAACCTAGGGGCGAGCAGTACTTC.

Here the CDR3 DNA reads TGCGCCAGCAGCTCCGGTCCCGGGACAGGGTACAATGAGCAGTTCTTC. Its protein is CASSSGPGTGYNEQFF. The gene calls are TRBV5-1 and TRBJ2-1; 9 bases agree with TRBD1. This CDR3 is 16 amino acids long. With V trimmed by 3 bases and J by 4 bases, 8 bases remained unmatched. Looked up from germline, CDR1 is SGHRS and CDR2 is YFSETQ.

The V gene is TRBV18, the J gene TRBJ2-2; D call uncertain. From germline, CDR1 is KGHSH and CDR2 LQKENI. Trimming removed 1 base from V and 5 bases from J, with 14 bases in between. The length of the CDR3 is 16 residues. The CDR3 here is CASSPRSIPLTGELFF. CDR3 bases: TGTGCCAGCTCACCACGCAGCATTCCACTAACCGGGGAGCTGTTTTTT.

The chain combines TRBV7-9 with TRBJ2-3; the D is unclear. Germline V gene sequence: CDR1 SEHNR, CDR2 FQNEAQ (reference sequence). The CDR3 is made up of 11 amino acids. The ends were cut back, 11 bases at V and 5 bases at J, with 11 bases in the middle. CDR3 sequence reads: CAVAWLDTQYF. The CDR3 coding sequence is TGTGCCGTGGCGTGGTTAGATACGCAGTATTTT.

The chain is built from TRBV10-3 and TRBJ2-7; D may be TRBD2 (6 bases). Trimming pared 2 bases from V and 3 bases from J, leaving 8 bases between. The CDR3 runs 13 residues. Germline V CDR1 and CDR2: ENHRY, SYGVKD. DNA of the CDR3: TGTGCCATCAGTGAGGGGGGGATCTACGAGCAGTACTTC. The encoded protein is CAISEGGIYEQYF.

The chain recombines TRBV20-1 with TRBJ2-3; tentatively, D is TRBD1 (6 bases). CDR3 length equals 15 residues. Germline CDR1 and CDR2: DFQATT and SNEGSKA (reference sequence). V lost 0 bases and J 1 base, leaving 11 bases between the germline ends. CDR3 protein: CSARDSGHRTDTQYF. DNA of the CDR3: TGCAGTGCTAGAGATTCGGGACACCGCACAGATACGCAGTATTTT.

This chain links TRBV27 with TRBJ2-5; D remains unclear. The germline V gene encodes CDR1 MNHEY and CDR2 SMNVEV (reference sequence). V shed 3 bases and J shed 2 bases, with 10 bases lying between them. This CDR3 is built from 14 residues. The CDR3 region has the DNA TGTGCCAGCAGTTTGAGATGGCATCAAGAGACCCAGTACTTC. It specifies CASSLRWHQETQYF.

V usage is TRBV7-7 and J usage is TRBJ2-5; 10 nucleotides line up with TRBD1. Germline trimming cut 5 bases from V and 10 bases from J; bases unmatched to any gene: 4. CDR1 is SSHAT and CDR2 is FNYEAQ in the germline V gene (reference sequence). This CDR3 is built from 12 residues. CDR3 region: CASSRGQGIQYF. The CDR3 DNA follows: TGTGCCAGCAGCAGGGGACAGGGGATCCAGTACTTC. Full variable domain (missing parts from reference TRBV7-7 and TRBJ2-5): GAGVSQSPRYKVTKRGQDVTLRCDPISSHATLYWYQQALGQGPEFLTYFNYEAQPDKSGLPSDRFSAERPEGSISTLTIQRTEQRDSAMYRCASSRGQGIQYFGPGTRLLVL.

CDR3 protein: CASSFPGTSGRTGAYNEQFF. CDR3 bases: TGCGCCAGCAGCTTCCCAGGGACTAGCGGGAGGACAGGGGCTTACAATGAGCAGTTCTTC. V is TRBV5-1 and J is TRBJ2-1; 15 bases are shared with TRBD2. The CDR3 is 20 amino acids. V shed 2 bases and J 4 bases; nucleotides not matched to a gene: 13. Per the germline V gene, CDR1 is SGHRS and CDR2 is YFSETQ. Looking up the rest from reference TRBV5-1 and TRBJ2-1 gives the full variable domain: KAGVTQTPRYLIKTRGQQVTLSCSPISGHRSVSWYQQTPGQGLQFLFEYFSETQRNKGNFPGRFSGRQFSNSRSEMNVSTLELGDSALYLCASSFPGTSGRTGAYNEQFFGPGTRLTVL.